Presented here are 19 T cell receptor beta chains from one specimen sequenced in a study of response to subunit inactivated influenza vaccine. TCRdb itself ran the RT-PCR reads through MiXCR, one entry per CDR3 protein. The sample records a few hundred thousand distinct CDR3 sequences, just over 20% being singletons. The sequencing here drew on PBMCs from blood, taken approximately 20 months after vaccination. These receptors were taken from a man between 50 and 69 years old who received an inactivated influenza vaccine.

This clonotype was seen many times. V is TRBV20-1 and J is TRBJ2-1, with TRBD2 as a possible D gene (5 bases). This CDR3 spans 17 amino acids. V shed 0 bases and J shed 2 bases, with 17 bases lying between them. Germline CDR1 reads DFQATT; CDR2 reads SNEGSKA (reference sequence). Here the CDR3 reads CSAREHWAGGTYNEQFF. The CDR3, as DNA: TGCAGTGCTAGAGAGCATTGGGCGGGTGGGACCTACAATGAGCAGTTCTTC.

The CDR3 bases are TGTGCCAGCAGCTTAGTTACAGACTACGAGCAGTACTTC. Translated, it gives CASSLVTDYEQYF. The rearrangement joins TRBV7-9 to TRBJ2-7; no clear D gene. Looked up from germline, CDR1 is SEHNR and CDR2 is FQNEAQ (reference sequence). The CDR3 totals 13 residues. V dropped 1 base and J dropped 3 bases, with 7 bases sitting between them. The variable domain in full, with the rest retrieved from reference TRBV7-9 and TRBJ2-7, is DTGVSQNPRHKITKRGQNVTFRCDPISEHNRLYWYRQTLGQGPEFLTYFQNEAQLEKSRLLSDRFSAERPKGSFSTLEIQRTEQGDSAMYLCASSLVTDYEQYFGPGTRLTVT.

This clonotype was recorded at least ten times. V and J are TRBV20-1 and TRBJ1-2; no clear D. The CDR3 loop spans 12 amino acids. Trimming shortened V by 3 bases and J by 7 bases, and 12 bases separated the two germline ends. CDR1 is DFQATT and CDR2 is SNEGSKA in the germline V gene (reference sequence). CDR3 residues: CSARTRWAGYTF. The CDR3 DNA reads TGCAGTGCTAGGACCCGGTGGGCTGGCTACACCTTC.

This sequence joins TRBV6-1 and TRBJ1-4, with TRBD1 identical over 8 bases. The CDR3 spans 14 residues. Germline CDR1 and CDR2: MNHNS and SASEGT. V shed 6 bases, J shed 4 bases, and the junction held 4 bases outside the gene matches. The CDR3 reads CASSHRGFNEKLFF. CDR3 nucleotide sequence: TGTGCCAGCAGCCACAGGGGGTTTAATGAAAAACTGTTTTTT.

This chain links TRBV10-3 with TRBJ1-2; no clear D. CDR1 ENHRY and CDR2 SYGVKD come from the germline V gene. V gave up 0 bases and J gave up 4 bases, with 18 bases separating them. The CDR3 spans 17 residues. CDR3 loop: CAISESGRAHPSYGYTF. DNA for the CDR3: TGTGCCATCAGTGAGTCGGGGAGGGCCCACCCAAGCTATGGCTACACCTTC.

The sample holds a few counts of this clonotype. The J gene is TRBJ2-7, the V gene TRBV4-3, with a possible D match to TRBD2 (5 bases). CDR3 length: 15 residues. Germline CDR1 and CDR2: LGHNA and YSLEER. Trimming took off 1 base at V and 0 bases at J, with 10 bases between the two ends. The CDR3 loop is CASSQARALSYEQYF. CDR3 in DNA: TGCGCCAGCAGCCAAGCGAGGGCCCTCTCCTACGAGCAGTACTTC.

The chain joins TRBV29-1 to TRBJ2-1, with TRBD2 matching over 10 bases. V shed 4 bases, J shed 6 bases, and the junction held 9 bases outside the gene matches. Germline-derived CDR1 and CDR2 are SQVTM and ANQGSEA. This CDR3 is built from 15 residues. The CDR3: CSVVRVAGGPNEQFF. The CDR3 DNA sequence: TGCAGCGTTGTTCGGGTAGCGGGAGGACCCAATGAGCAGTTCTTC.

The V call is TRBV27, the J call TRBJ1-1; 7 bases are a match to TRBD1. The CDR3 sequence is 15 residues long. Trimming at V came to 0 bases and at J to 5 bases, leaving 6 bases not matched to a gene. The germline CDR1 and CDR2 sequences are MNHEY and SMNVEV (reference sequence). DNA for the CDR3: TGTGCCAGCAGTTTATCGTTACAGGGGAGGACTGAAGCTTTCTTT. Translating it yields CASSLSLQGRTEAFF.

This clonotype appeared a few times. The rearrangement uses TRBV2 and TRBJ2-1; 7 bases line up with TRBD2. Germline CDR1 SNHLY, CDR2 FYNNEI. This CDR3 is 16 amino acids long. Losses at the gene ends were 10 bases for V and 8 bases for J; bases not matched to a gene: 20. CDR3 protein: CAIAGRVWGSEYEQFF. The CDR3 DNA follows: TGTGCCATCGCGGGGAGGGTCTGGGGCTCCGAGTATGAGCAGTTCTTC.

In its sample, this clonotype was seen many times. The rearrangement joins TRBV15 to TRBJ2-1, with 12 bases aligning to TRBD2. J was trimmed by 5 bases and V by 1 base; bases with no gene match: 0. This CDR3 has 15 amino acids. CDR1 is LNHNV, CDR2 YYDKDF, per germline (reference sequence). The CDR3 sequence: CATSRGTSGDNEQFF. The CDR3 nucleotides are TGTGCCACCAGCAGAGGGACTAGCGGGGACAATGAGCAGTTCTTC.

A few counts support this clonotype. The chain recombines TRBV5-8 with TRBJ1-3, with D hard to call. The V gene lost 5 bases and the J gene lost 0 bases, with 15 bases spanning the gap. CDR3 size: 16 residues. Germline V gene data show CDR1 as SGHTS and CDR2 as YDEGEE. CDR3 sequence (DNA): TGTGCCAGCAGGGGAGGTCGGTTATACTCTGGAAACACCATATATTTT. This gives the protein CASRGGRLYSGNTIYF.

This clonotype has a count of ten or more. CDR3 DNA sequence: TGTGCCAGCAGTTCTTATAGCGGGAGACCCGACGAGCAGTACTTC. Its protein is CASSSYSGRPDEQYF. This chain links TRBV28 with TRBJ2-7, with 9 bases that match TRBD2. CDR1 and CDR2 (germline): MDHEN, SYDVKM. The CDR3 extends over 15 amino acids. The trim removed 4 bases at V and 5 bases at J, leaving 9 bases unmatched. Combining the CDR3 with reference TRBV28 and TRBJ2-7 gives the whole variable domain DVKVTQSSRYLVKRTGEKVFLECVQDMDHENMFWYRQDPGLGLRLIYFSYDVKMKEKGDIPEGYSVSREKKERFSLILESASTNQTSMYLCASSSYSGRPDEQYFGPGTRLTVT.

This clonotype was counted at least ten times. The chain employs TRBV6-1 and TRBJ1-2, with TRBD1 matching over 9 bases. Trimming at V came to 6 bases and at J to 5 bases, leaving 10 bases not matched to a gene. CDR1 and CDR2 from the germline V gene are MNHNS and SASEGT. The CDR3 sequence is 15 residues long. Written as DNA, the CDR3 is TGTGCCAGCAGCCGCCGATTGGGACAGGGATATGGCTACACCTTC. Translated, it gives CASSRRLGQGYGYTF.

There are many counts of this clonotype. The DNA for the CDR3 is TGCGCCAGCAGCACAGGGCCCAATCAGCCCCAGCATTTT. It codes for CASSTGPNQPQHF. V is TRBV5-1 and J is TRBJ1-5; tentative D call: TRBD1 (6 bases). The germline gives CDR1 SGHRS, CDR2 YFSETQ. CDR3 length: 13 residues. V lost 4 bases and J 3 bases, leaving 8 bases between the germline ends.

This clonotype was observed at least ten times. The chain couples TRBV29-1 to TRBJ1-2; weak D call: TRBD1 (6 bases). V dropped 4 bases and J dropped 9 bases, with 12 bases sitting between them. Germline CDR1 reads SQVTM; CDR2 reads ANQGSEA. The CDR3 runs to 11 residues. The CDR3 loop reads CSVVGGGSYTF. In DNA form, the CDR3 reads TGCAGCGTTGTCGGAGGGGGTAGCTACACCTTC. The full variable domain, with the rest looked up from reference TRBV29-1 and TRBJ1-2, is SAVISQKPSRDICQRGTSLTIQCQVDSQVTMMFWYRQQPGQSLTLIATANQGSEATYESGFVIDKFPISRPNLTFSTLTVSNMSPEDSSIYLCSVVGGGSYTFGSGTRLTVV.

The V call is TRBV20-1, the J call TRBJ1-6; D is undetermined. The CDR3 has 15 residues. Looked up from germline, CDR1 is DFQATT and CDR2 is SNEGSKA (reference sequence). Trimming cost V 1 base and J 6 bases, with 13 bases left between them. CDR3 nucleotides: TGCAGTGCTAGAGTTTACTTACCGGGTAATTCACCCCTCCACTTT. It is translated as CSARVYLPGNSPLHF.

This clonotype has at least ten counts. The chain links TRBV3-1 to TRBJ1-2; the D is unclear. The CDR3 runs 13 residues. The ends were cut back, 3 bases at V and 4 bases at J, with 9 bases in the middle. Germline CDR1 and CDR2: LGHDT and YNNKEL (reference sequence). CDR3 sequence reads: CASSQKTRYGYTF. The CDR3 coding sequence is TGTGCCAGCAGCCAGAAGACCCGCTATGGCTACACCTTC.

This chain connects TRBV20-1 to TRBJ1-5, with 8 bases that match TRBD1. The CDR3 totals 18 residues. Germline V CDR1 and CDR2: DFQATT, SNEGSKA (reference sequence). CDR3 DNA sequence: TGCTGGGCTAGAGTGAGCGGCAGGGGGCGAGGTAGCAATCAGCCCCAGCATTTT. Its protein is CWARVSGRGRGSNQPQHF.

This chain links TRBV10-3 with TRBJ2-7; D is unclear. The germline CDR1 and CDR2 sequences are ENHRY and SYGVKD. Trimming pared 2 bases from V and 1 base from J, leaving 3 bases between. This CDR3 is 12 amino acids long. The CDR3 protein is CAISERSYEQYF. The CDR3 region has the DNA TGTGCCATCAGTGAGAGATCCTACGAGCAGTACTTC.